The sequence of this TCR beta chain was determined in a study of T cells after somatic rescue of genetic block. Sequencing used immunoSEQ multiplex PCR; TCRdb keeps in-frame clones, though not all of them. The repertoire includes tens of thousands of clones, approximately 96% of them detected once, and approximately 0.075% sits in the top ten. Sequencing was carried out using peripheral blood mononuclear cells (PBMCs). The sequence was collected from a child younger than two.

CDR3 region: CASSVGSTGSVRGYTF. CDR3 sequence (DNA): TGTGCCAGCAGCGTAGGGTCGACAGGGTCCGTAAGGGGCTACACCTTC. V gene TRBV9 combines with J gene TRBJ1-2, with TRBD1 identical over 7 bases. The CDR3 consists of 16 residues. Per germline, CDR1 SGDLS and CDR2 YYNGEE. The J segment lost 8 bases and the V segment lost 0 bases, leaving 13 bases of the junction unmatched. The variable domain in full, completed from reference TRBV9 and TRBJ1-2, reads DSGVTQTPKHLITATGQRVTLRCSPRSGDLSVYWYQQSLDQGLQFLIQYYNGEERAKGNILERFSAQQFPDLHSELNLSSLELGDSALYFCASSVGSTGSVRGYTFGSGTRLTVV.